This T cell receptor (beta chain) was documented in a study of vaccination and CD4 T cells after COVID-19. Overall study: The BNT162b2 or mRNA-1273 vaccine was given to participants in two doses. Cultures serving as controls received a peptide pool (CEFX or HIV-1 Nef) or no peptide.

V lost 6 bases and J 7 bases, leaving 18 bases between the germline ends. The CDR3 has 14 amino acids. Germline V gene lookup returns CDR1 DFQATT and CDR2 SNEGSKA (reference sequence). The study, taken as a whole, reports: Among reactive clones from convalescent patients, a median roughly 85% appeared only post-vaccination.

Treatment: roughly ten-day PBMC culture with coronavirus spike peptide pools or control peptides (ViraFEST assay). This clonotype was picked up a small number of times. Antigen specificity is unknown. With the Oncomine TCR Beta short-read assay, DNA from cultured CD4+ T cells was sequenced. Scientists extracted genomic DNA from CD4+ T cells grown in culture. TCRdb called the PCR reads again in MiXCR, with one record for every CDR3 protein. The data hold about 11,000 distinct CDR3 sequences, with around 75% observed a single time. The clonotype originates from a human donor who had recovered from COVID-19. The chain uses TRBV20-1 and TRBJ2-2; D possibly matches TRBD1 or TRBD2 (5 bases each). Sequencing input: CD4+ T cells from blood, cultured in vitro. The CDR3 DNA sequence: TGCAGTGCCCGACGAGAGGGCAGGGACGGGGAGCTGTTTTTT. It yields the protein CSARREGRDGELFF.